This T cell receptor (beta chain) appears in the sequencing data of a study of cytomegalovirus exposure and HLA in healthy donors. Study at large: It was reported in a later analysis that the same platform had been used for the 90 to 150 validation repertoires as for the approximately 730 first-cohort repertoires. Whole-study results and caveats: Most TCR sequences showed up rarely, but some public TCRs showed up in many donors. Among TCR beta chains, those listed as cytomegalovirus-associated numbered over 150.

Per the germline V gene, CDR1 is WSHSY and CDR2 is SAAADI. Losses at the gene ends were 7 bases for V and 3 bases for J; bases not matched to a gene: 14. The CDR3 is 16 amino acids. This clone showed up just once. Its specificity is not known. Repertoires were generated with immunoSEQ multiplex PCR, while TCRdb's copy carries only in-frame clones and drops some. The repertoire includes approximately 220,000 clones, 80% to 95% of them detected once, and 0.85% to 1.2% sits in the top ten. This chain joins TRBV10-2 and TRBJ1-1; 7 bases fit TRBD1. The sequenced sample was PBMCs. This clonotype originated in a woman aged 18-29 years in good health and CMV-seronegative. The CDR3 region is CASIPGTEGRYTEAFF. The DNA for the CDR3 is TGCGCCAGCATCCCCGGGACAGAAGGCCGGTACACTGAAGCTTTCTTT.